These 16 T cell receptor beta chains were all obtained from the same sample, sequenced in a study of CD8+ T cells in alopecia areata. RNA was isolated and reverse transcribed to cDNA, the sequencing template. The table came from immunoSEQ multiplex PCR; TCRdb's copy has only in-frame clones and leaves some out. The sample records about 140,000 clones, roughly 60% being singletons. Sequenced: CD4+ T cells sorted from blood. Receptor source: a human donor in good health.

This clone was recorded a few times. The V gene is TRBV30, the J gene TRBJ1-2, with a tentative D call TRBD1 (5 bases). CDR3 length: 13 residues. Germline CDR1 reads GTSNPN; CDR2 reads SVGIG (reference sequence). V was shortened by 0 bases and J by 6 bases, with 11 bases between the two germline ends. The CDR3 coding sequence is TGTGCCTGGAGTGTTGTCGGAGGGGATGGCTACACCTTC. Protein product: CAWSVVGGDGYTF. Using reference TRBV30 and TRBJ1-2 for the parts outside the CDR3, the full variable domain is SQTIHQWPATLVQPVGSPLSLECTVEGTSNPNLYWYRQAAGRGLQLLFYSVGIGQISSEVPQNLSASRPQDRQFILSSKKLLLSDSGFYLCAWSVVGGDGYTFGSGTRLTVV.

This chain connects TRBV5-6 to TRBJ1-2, with 9 bases that match TRBD1. The CDR3 is 13 amino acids. Looked up from germline, CDR1 is SGHDT and CDR2 is YYEEEE. Trimming removed 5 bases from V and 7 bases from J; junction bases left unmatched: 6. CDR3: CASSPGTGIGYTF. For the CDR3, the DNA is TGTGCCAGCAGTCCCGGGACAGGGATTGGCTACACCTTC.

The chain uses TRBV20-1 and TRBJ2-5; D remains ambiguous. The CDR3 length is 11 residues. The V and J ends lost 4 bases and 5 bases respectively, with 8 bases between them. Per germline, CDR1 DFQATT and CDR2 SNEGSKA (reference sequence). The DNA of the CDR3 is TGCAGTGCTATTCCAATGGAGACCCAGTACTTC. It translates to CSAIPMETQYF.

The CDR3 DNA follows: TGCGCCAGCAGCGGGGACTTACCTGGGGCCAACGTCCTGACTTTC. It encodes CASSGDLPGANVLTF. The V and J genes are TRBV5-1 and TRBJ2-6; D is possibly TRBD2 (6 bases). The CDR3 has 15 residues. Trimming took 4 bases from V and 2 from J, leaving 10 bases between them. Germline assignment: CDR1 SGHRS and CDR2 YFSETQ.

This sequence joins TRBV7-8 and TRBJ2-2; 9 positions agree with TRBD2. Losses at the gene ends were 5 bases for V and 4 bases for J; bases not matched to a gene: 8. The CDR3 length is 16 residues. Germline V gene lookup returns CDR1 SGHVS and CDR2 FQNEAQ. The CDR3 sequence is CASSLRTSDSTGELFF. The CDR3 DNA sequence: TGTGCCAGCAGCCTAAGGACTAGCGACAGCACCGGGGAGCTGTTTTTT.

V and J are TRBV29-1 and TRBJ2-3; no definite D call. Deletions cut 7 bases from V and 0 bases from J, with 8 bases between. The germline V gene encodes CDR1 SQVTM and CDR2 ANQGSEA. The CDR3 runs 12 residues. CDR3 protein: CSASKSTDTQYF. The CDR3, as DNA: TGCAGCGCTAGTAAAAGCACAGATACGCAGTATTTT.

The V call is TRBV6-1, the J call TRBJ2-3; possible D gene TRBD2, 5 bases. Germline-derived CDR1 and CDR2 are MNHNS and SASEGT. Trimming stripped 4 bases from V and 6 bases from J, with 23 bases between. The CDR3 is 17 residues long. CDR3 nucleotides: TGTGCCAGCAGTGTAAATCCAGCGGTGAGAGGATCCGATACGCAGTATTTT. It specifies CASSVNPAVRGSDTQYF.

A few counts support this clone. The rearrangement joins TRBV7-6 to TRBJ2-3, with TRBD2 matching over 8 bases. With 5 bases clipped from V and 0 bases from J, the junction kept 1 base outside the gene matches. In germline, CDR1 is SGHVS, CDR2 FNYEAQ. The CDR3 consists of 14 residues. In DNA form, the CDR3 reads TGTGCCAGCAGCCGCGGGGGGAGCACAGATACGCAGTATTTT. Amino acids: CASSRGGSTDTQYF.

The rearrangement joins TRBV18 to TRBJ2-1, with 7 bases identical to TRBD2. This CDR3 spans 15 amino acids. V trimming: 2 bases; J trimming: 1 base; junction bases outside the gene matches: 2. Per the germline V gene, CDR1 is KGHSH and CDR2 is LQKENI. CDR3 coding DNA: TGTGCCAGCTCACCATCAGCGGGGTCCTACAATGAGCAGTTCTTC. Encoded protein: CASSPSAGSYNEQFF.

This clone appeared a few times. CDR3 in DNA: TGTGCCAGCAGCCGCCTGCTACTAGCCAAAAACATTCAGTACTTC. This sequence encodes CASSRLLLAKNIQYF. The chain recombines TRBV7-8 with TRBJ2-4; D remains unclear. The CDR3 has 15 residues. The germline CDR1 and CDR2 sequences are SGHVS and FQNEAQ. V was shortened by 5 bases and J by 0 bases, with 11 bases between the two germline ends.

To note about this clone: This sample includes further DNA sequences coding for the same CDR3. This chain joins TRBV30 and TRBJ2-4, with D perhaps matching TRBD2 (6 bases). V was pared by 0 bases and J by 0 bases, with 9 bases between. The CDR3 extends over 15 amino acids. Germline CDR1 and CDR2: GTSNPN and SVGIG (reference sequence). This CDR3 is CAWSVGGLAKNIQYF. CDR3 coding DNA: TGTGCCTGGAGTGTGGGGGGACTAGCCAAAAACATTCAGTACTTC.

This clone was found a few times. CDR3 bases: TGCAGCGCCGCGGGACGCCTAATGATAGAGACCCAGTACTTC. Protein: CSAAGRLMIETQYF. This sequence joins TRBV29-1 and TRBJ2-5, with D possibly TRBD2 on 6 matching bases. This CDR3 has 14 residues. With 7 bases removed from V and 4 bases from J, the gap between germline ends came to 19 bases. Germline V gene sequence: CDR1 SQVTM, CDR2 ANQGSEA.

V gene TRBV2 combines with J gene TRBJ1-3; tentative D call: TRBD1 (6 bases). V was trimmed by 5 bases and J by 2 bases, leaving 10 bases between them. The germline V gene encodes CDR1 SNHLY and CDR2 FYNNEI. There are 14 residues in the CDR3. The CDR3 is CASSYREAGNTIYF. CDR3 DNA: TGTGCCAGCAGTTACAGGGAAGCTGGAAACACCATATATTTT.

V is TRBV5-6 and J is TRBJ2-1; D not certain. The V and J ends lost 1 base and 1 base respectively, with 9 bases between them. Germline CDR1 is SGHDT and CDR2 is YYEEEE. The CDR3 sequence is 15 residues long. The CDR3 protein is CASSLMDSSYNEQFF. The DNA of the CDR3 is TGTGCCAGCAGCTTGATGGATTCTTCCTACAATGAGCAGTTCTTC.

The CDR3 DNA sequence: TGTGCCAGTAGTCCACGACTAGCGGGAGGGCAAGAGACCCAGTACTTC. Protein: CASSPRLAGGQETQYF. The gene calls are TRBV19 and TRBJ2-5; 14 positions match TRBD2. Per germline, CDR1 LNHDA and CDR2 SQIVND (reference sequence). The CDR3 consists of 16 residues. V lost 5 bases, J lost 2 bases, and 4 bases stayed unmatched.

This chain joins TRBV4-1 and TRBJ1-5; tentative D call: TRBD1 (5 bases). Germline V gene data show CDR1 as MGHRA and CDR2 as YSYEKL. This CDR3 comprises 15 residues. V was trimmed by 6 bases and J by 3 bases, leaving 15 bases between them. CDR3 nucleotides: TGCGCCAGCAGACGGGACCCCTGGTCCAATCAGCCCCAGCATTTT. It is translated as CASRRDPWSNQPQHF.